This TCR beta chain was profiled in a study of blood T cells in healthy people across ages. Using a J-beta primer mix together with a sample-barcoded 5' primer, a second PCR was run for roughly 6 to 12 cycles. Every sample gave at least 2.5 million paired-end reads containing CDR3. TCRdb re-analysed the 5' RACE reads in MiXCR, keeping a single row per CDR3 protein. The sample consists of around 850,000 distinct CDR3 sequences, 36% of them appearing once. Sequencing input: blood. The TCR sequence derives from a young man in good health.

The CDR3 sequence is CASSLVFLGRRYTGELFF. The DNA of the CDR3 is TGTGCCAGCAGCTTAGTTTTCTTGGGCAGGCGATACACCGGGGAGCTGTTTTTT. The rearrangement joins TRBV7-2 to TRBJ2-2; D gene uncertain. Per the germline V gene, CDR1 is SGHTA and CDR2 is FQGNSA. V was cut by 1 base and J by 3 bases, with 18 bases left in between. CDR3 length: 18 amino acids.